A single sample gave rise to the 28 T cell receptor beta chains below, sequenced in a study of PD-L1 blockade in urothelial cancer. The repertoire was sequenced with immunoSEQ multiplex PCR; TCRdb's copy has only in-frame clones and lacks some. The repertoire holds under 25,000 clones, 82% seen once, with 1.6% in the top ten. The time point: peripheral blood 6 weeks after treatment start. Sequencing used PBMCs, obtained around atezolizumab (anti-PD-L1) treatment. Receptors originate from a man between 70 and 80 years old with urothelial cancer.

The V gene is TRBV19, the J gene TRBJ1-2, with D tentatively TRBD1 (5 bases). CDR3 length: 20 residues. V was pared by 2 bases and J by 6 bases, with 31 bases between. Looked up from germline, CDR1 is LNHDA and CDR2 is SQIVND (reference sequence). This CDR3 reads CASSITVAPSPKTDRDGYTF. Here the CDR3 DNA reads TGTGCCAGTAGTATAACCGTAGCCCCAAGCCCTAAGACAGACCGGGATGGCTACACCTTC.

The CDR3 here is CASRLGQNPTEAFF. CDR3 in DNA: TGTGCCAGTAGACTGGGACAAAATCCCACTGAAGCTTTCTTT. This sequence joins TRBV19 and TRBJ1-1, with D possibly TRBD1 on 6 matching bases. Germline loops: CDR1 LNHDA, CDR2 SQIVND (reference sequence). The V end lost 6 bases, the J end lost 4 bases, and 15 bases lay between the germline ends. This CDR3 region has 14 residues. Full variable domain (remainder filled in from reference TRBV19 and TRBJ1-1): DGGITQSPKYLFRKEGQNVTLSCEQNLNHDAMYWYRQDPGQGLRLIYYSQIVNDFQKGDIAEGYSVSREKKESFPLTVTSAQKNPTAFYLCASRLGQNPTEAFFGQGTRLTVV.

The chain joins TRBV7-9 to TRBJ1-2; D is unresolved. The CDR3 spans 13 residues. CDR1 and CDR2 (germline): SEHNR, FQNEAQ (reference sequence). Trimming shortened V by 8 bases and J by 0 bases, and 10 bases separated the two germline ends. CDR3 DNA sequence: TGTGCCAGCGGACTAGAAGCTAACTATGGCTACACCTTC. This translates into CASGLEANYGYTF.

The V and J genes are TRBV4-3 and TRBJ1-2; D is possibly TRBD1 (6 bases). The ends were cut back, 2 bases at V and 3 bases at J, with 16 bases in the middle. Germline CDR1 LGHNA, CDR2 YSLEER. The CDR3 extends over 16 amino acids. The CDR3 region is CASSQNLRQDDYGYTF. CDR3 nucleotides: TGCGCCAGCAGCCAAAACCTACGACAGGATGACTATGGCTACACCTTC.

The chain carries TRBV11-2 and TRBJ2-5; possible D gene TRBD2, 5 bases. The CDR3 runs to 15 residues. V was trimmed by 0 bases and J by 2 bases, leaving 10 bases between them. Looked up from germline, CDR1 is SGHAT and CDR2 is FQNNGV. This CDR3 is CASSLERRIQETQYF. In nucleotides, the CDR3 is TGTGCCAGCAGCTTAGAACGGAGGATACAAGAGACCCAGTACTTC.

This clone came up once. This CDR3 is CASSQPGTVSNQPQHF. The CDR3 DNA reads TGCGCCAGCAGCCAACCCGGGACAGTTAGCAATCAGCCCCAGCATTTT. The genes are TRBV4-3 and TRBJ1-5; 7 bases agree with TRBD1. The junction had 4 bases not matched to a gene; V was cut back by 2 bases and J by 0 bases. The germline V gene encodes CDR1 LGHNA and CDR2 YSLEER. CDR3 size: 16 residues.

The gene calls are TRBV7-2 and TRBJ2-3; 9 nucleotides match TRBD2. The germline gives CDR1 SGHTA, CDR2 FQGNSA. The CDR3 runs to 17 residues. V was clipped by 1 base and J by 5 bases; unmatched bases: 10. CDR3 protein: CASSLEDLAGVEDTQYF. CDR3 bases: TGTGCCAGCAGCTTAGAGGACTTAGCGGGAGTGGAAGATACGCAGTATTTT.

V is TRBV5-1 and J is TRBJ2-1, with D possibly being TRBD2 (6 bases). The germline CDR1 and CDR2 sequences are SGHRS and YFSETQ. Trimming cost V 1 base and J 6 bases, with 20 bases left between them. The CDR3 totals 17 residues. CDR3 residues: CASSLIGLRTEFNEQFF. Written as DNA, the CDR3 is TGCGCCAGCAGCTTGATCGGACTAAGGACTGAGTTCAATGAGCAGTTCTTC.

The chain links TRBV18 to TRBJ2-5; 11 bases agree with TRBD2. Per the germline V gene, CDR1 is KGHSH and CDR2 is LQKENI. Germline trimming cut 5 bases from V and 4 bases from J; bases unmatched to any gene: 3. The length of the CDR3 is 14 residues. The CDR3 protein is CASSDGLAGETQYF. CDR3 DNA sequence: TGTGCCAGCTCAGACGGACTAGCGGGAGAGACCCAGTACTTC.

This chain joins TRBV5-1 and TRBJ1-1; unclear D gene. In germline, CDR1 is SGHRS, CDR2 YFSETQ. Deletions cut 0 bases from V and 8 bases from J, with 11 bases between. This CDR3 has 13 residues. CDR3: CASSLDILGEAFF. The CDR3 DNA reads TGCGCCAGCAGCTTGGACATCCTCGGGGAAGCTTTCTTT.

The chain recombines TRBV7-9 with TRBJ2-1; 10 bases align to TRBD1. The CDR3 length is 14 residues. CDR1 and CDR2 (germline): SEHNR, FQNEAQ (reference sequence). The trim removed 3 bases at V and 9 bases at J, leaving 5 bases unmatched. CDR3 loop: CASSFGQGVGEQFF. For the CDR3, the DNA is TGTGCCAGCAGCTTCGGACAGGGGGTAGGTGAGCAGTTCTTC.

The genes are TRBV28 and TRBJ2-6, with 7 bases matching TRBD2. Per germline, CDR1 MDHEN and CDR2 SYDVKM. Unmatched junction bases numbered 0, after V lost 2 bases and J lost 2 bases. CDR3 length: 15 residues. CDR3 in DNA: TGTGCCAGCAGTTTAGGGGGGGCTGGGGCCAACGTCCTGACTTTC. Amino acid sequence: CASSLGGAGANVLTF.

The V and J genes are TRBV2 and TRBJ1-1; 8 bases are shared with TRBD1. The V gene end was trimmed by 5 bases and the J gene end by 1 base; junction bases not matched to a gene: 9. The CDR3 consists of 16 residues. In germline, CDR1 is SNHLY, CDR2 FYNNEI. CDR3 bases: TGTGCCAGCAGTCCCAGGGGGCTGGGCGCGAACACTGAAGCTTTCTTT. Translating it yields CASSPRGLGANTEAFF.

The chain links TRBV7-2 to TRBJ2-1; TRBD2 agrees at 9 bases. The CDR3 contains 15 residues. J gave up 7 bases and V 1 base, and 5 bases lay outside the gene matches. Germline values: CDR1 SGHTA, CDR2 FQGNSA. CDR3 sequence reads: CASSLVAGVQNEQFF. In DNA form, the CDR3 reads TGTGCCAGCAGCTTAGTAGCGGGAGTCCAGAATGAGCAGTTCTTC. The whole variable domain, remainder taken from reference TRBV7-2 and TRBJ2-1, is GAGVSQSPSNKVTEKGKDVELRCDPISGHTALYWYRQSLGQGLEFLIYFQGNSAPDKSGLPSDRFSAERTGGSVSTLTIQRTQQEDSAVYLCASSLVAGVQNEQFFGPGTRLTVL.

This clone was found a few times. This chain connects TRBV28 to TRBJ1-1; no firm D call. Per the germline V gene, CDR1 is MDHEN and CDR2 is SYDVKM. CDR3 length: 9 residues. V was pared by 5 bases and J by 13 bases, with 8 bases between. The CDR3 DNA reads as TGTGCCAGCAGTGGAGGAGATTTCTTT. As protein: CASSGGDFF.

The CDR3: CATERQGGTSGIVSDTQYF. The CDR3 DNA reads TGTGCCACCGAAAGACAGGGGGGTACTAGCGGGATAGTGTCAGATACGCAGTATTTT. The rearrangement joins TRBV10-3 to TRBJ2-3, with a possible D match to TRBD2 (10 bases). The CDR3 spans 19 residues. The V gene lost 10 bases and the J gene lost 4 bases, with 33 bases spanning the gap. Per germline, CDR1 ENHRY and CDR2 SYGVKD.

The rearrangement links TRBV7-3 to TRBJ2-5; 9 bases line up with TRBD2. The germline gives CDR1 SGHTA, CDR2 FQGTGA. The CDR3 is 17 residues long. V gave up 4 bases and J gave up 0 bases; unmatched junction bases: 9. CDR3: CASSCVSERGDQETQYF. CDR3 nucleotides: TGTGCCAGCAGCTGCGTATCCGAGCGGGGGGACCAAGAGACCCAGTACTTC.

V gene TRBV5-1 combines with J gene TRBJ1-1; D not resolved. CDR3 length equals 17 residues. CDR1 and CDR2 (germline): SGHRS, YFSETQ. The germline V and J ends were trimmed by 4 bases and 0 bases, with 19 bases remaining between them. CDR3 in amino acids: CASSPETTPILNTEAFF. The CDR3 bases are TGCGCCAGCAGCCCTGAGACAACGCCGATTCTGAACACTGAAGCTTTCTTT.

V usage is TRBV9 and J usage is TRBJ2-6; possibly TRBD1 for D (6 bases). Germline V lookup: CDR1 SGDLS, CDR2 YYNGEE. CDR3 length: 15 residues. Trimming pared 5 bases from V and 2 bases from J, leaving 11 bases between. CDR3 coding DNA: TGTGCCAGCAGTACAGGGCTCCCTGGGGCCAACGTCCTGACTTTC. It translates to CASSTGLPGANVLTF.

The J gene is TRBJ2-1, the V gene TRBV5-1; the match to TRBD2 covers 8 bases. Germline V gene data show CDR1 as SGHRS and CDR2 as YFSETQ. With 5 bases clipped from V and 5 bases from J, the junction kept 24 bases outside the gene matches. The CDR3 spans 20 residues. CDR3 region: CASSFAPPSGSMDPDNEQFF. CDR3 in DNA: TGCGCCAGCAGTTTCGCCCCCCCCAGCGGGAGCATGGATCCTGACAATGAGCAGTTCTTC.

CDR3 in amino acids: CASSLAPTGGEQYF. CDR3 DNA: TGTGCCAGCAGCTTAGCACCGACAGGGGGCGAGCAGTACTTC. The chain carries TRBV11-2 and TRBJ2-7, with 9 positions matching TRBD1. Trimming at V came to 1 base and at J to 6 bases, leaving 4 bases not matched to a gene. The CDR3 is made up of 14 amino acids. Germline CDR1 is SGHAT and CDR2 is FQNNGV. Using reference TRBV11-2 and TRBJ2-7 for the parts outside the CDR3, the full variable domain is EAGVAQSPRYKIIEKRQSVAFWCNPISGHATLYWYQQILGQGPKLLIQFQNNGVVDDSQLPKDRFSAERLKGVDSTLKIQPAKLEDSAVYLCASSLAPTGGEQYFGPGTRLTVT.

This clone was observed a handful of times. The V gene is TRBV6-5, the J gene TRBJ1-1; tentatively, D is TRBD1 (5 bases). Trimming cost V 10 bases and J 11 bases, with 23 bases left between them. In germline, CDR1 is MNHEY, CDR2 SVGAGI. The CDR3 length is 13 residues. Written as DNA, the CDR3 is TGTGCCACCGATAGGGTCTCGGGGGGTGGTGCTTTCTTT. This encodes CATDRVSGGGAFF.

This sequence joins TRBV11-2 and TRBJ2-1; no clear D gene. Germline lookup yields CDR1 SGHAT and CDR2 FQNNGV. The CDR3 totals 13 residues. The V end was cut by 1 base, the J end by 5 bases, with 6 bases between. The CDR3 spells CASSLGANNEQFF. CDR3 sequence (DNA): TGTGCCAGCAGCTTAGGTGCGAACAATGAGCAGTTCTTC.

This chain connects TRBV11-2 to TRBJ1-5; D unclear. V was pared by 2 bases and J by 9 bases, with 17 bases between. The CDR3 has 15 amino acids. Per the germline V gene, CDR1 is SGHAT and CDR2 is FQNNGV. CDR3: CASSLTVGRERPQHF. The CDR3 nucleotides are TGTGCCAGCAGCTTAACGGTAGGGAGGGAGAGGCCCCAGCATTTT.

The chain has TRBV4-1 and TRBJ1-1; possibly TRBD1 for D (6 bases). The V gene's germline CDR1 is MGHRA and CDR2 YSYEKL. Deletions cut 2 bases from V and 4 bases from J, with 8 bases between. The CDR3 is 13 residues long. CDR3 protein: CASSQTGFTEAFF. The CDR3 nucleotides read TGCGCCAGCAGCCAAACAGGGTTCACTGAAGCTTTCTTT.

This chain links TRBV18 with TRBJ1-5, with TRBD1 as a possible D gene (6 bases). V gave up 5 bases and J gave up 1 base, with 21 bases separating them. Germline lookup yields CDR1 KGHSH and CDR2 LQKENI. The CDR3 length is 18 residues. In DNA, the CDR3 is TGTGCCAGCTCATCACAAGCAGGGGACGGGGCAAGCAATCAGCCCCAGCATTTT. Its translation: CASSSQAGDGASNQPQHF.

The count of this clone is one. This rearrangement joins TRBV2 to TRBJ2-7; weak D call: TRBD1 (5 bases). The CDR3 covers 15 residues. CDR1 SNHLY and CDR2 FYNNEI come from the germline V gene. Trimming stripped 0 bases from V and 3 bases from J, with 12 bases between. In DNA, the CDR3 is TGTGCCAGCAGTGAAGCAGGGGCGCGATTCTACGAGCAGTACTTC. Translating gives CASSEAGARFYEQYF.

The gene calls are TRBV14 and TRBJ1-2; a weak D match, TRBD1 (6 bases). Trimming left V 4 bases short and J 8 bases short, with 17 bases between. Germline-derived CDR1 and CDR2 are SGHDN and FVKESK. The CDR3 length is 14 residues. The CDR3 region has the DNA TGTGCCAGCAGCCGAGACGCAGGGGCTGGCGGCTACACCTTC. As protein: CASSRDAGAGGYTF.